This T cell receptor (beta chain) was recovered during a study of cytomegalovirus exposure and HLA in healthy donors. A remark on this clone: The antigen remains unidentified.

Germline CDR1 reads SNHLY; CDR2 reads FYNNEI. This CDR3 region has 16 residues. V shed 4 bases and J shed 3 bases, with 16 bases lying between them. Findings and caveats of the study: Donors belonging to an Asian-associated ancestry cluster reportedly showed fewer N-insertions in productive TCRs than the roughly 700-donor mean, according to what a later analysis found.

The PCR ran on 60 Vbeta and 13 Jbeta primers. The repertoire was sequenced with immunoSEQ multiplex PCR; TCRdb's copy has only in-frame clones and lacks some. The sample contains about 140,000 clones, over 75% of which appear only once. This clonotype was obtained from a woman aged 40 to 50 in good health and CMV-seronegative. The chain employs TRBV2 and TRBJ1-5; no clear D gene. The sequenced sample consisted of PBMCs. The CDR3 here is CASSGRGGRNNQPQHF. In DNA form, the CDR3 reads TGTGCCAGCAGTGGTCGGGGAGGTAGGAACAATCAGCCCCAGCATTTT.